This TCR beta chain derives from a study of T cells in Graves' hyperthyroidism and ophthalmopathy. Germline-derived CDR1 and CDR2 are SGHRS and YFSETQ. CDR3 size: 16 residues. J gave up 2 bases and V 4 bases, and 8 bases lay outside the gene matches. This clonotype showed up many times. TCR beta CDR3 sequences were amplified from RNA transcripts. HTBI primers were the set used in a first-round RT-PCR of the TCR CDR3. TCRdb reprocessed the multiplex PCR reads via MiXCR and lists one record per CDR3 protein. Here the sample spans 250,000 to 300,000 distinct CDR3 sequences, roughly 14% being singletons. Disease duration under 2 months; hyperthyroidism patients were aged 18 to 65.

This receptor was identified in a woman aged 40-49 years with Graves' hyperthyroidism that later progressed to Graves' ophthalmopathy. Sequences were obtained from blood. The genes are TRBV5-1 and TRBJ2-7; TRBD2 matches at 11 bases. The CDR3: CASSDAQTSGTYEQYF. CDR3 DNA: TGCGCCAGCAGCGATGCACAGACTAGCGGGACCTACGAGCAGTACTTC.